The 12 T cell receptor beta chains presented below share a single source sample, sequenced in a study of T cell responses to AZD1222 COVID-19 vaccine. The assay was immunoSEQ multiplex PCR, and TCRdb's table has in-frame clones only and misses some. Of about 140,000 clones listed, roughly 89% were seen once; the top ten hold more than 5.5%. The sequencing here drew on peripheral blood, taken on day 0 of AZD1222 vaccination. The receptor source for this set is an adult in good health.

The genes are TRBV4-1 and TRBJ1-2; D is unclear. Between the trimmed V and J ends, which lost 3 bases and 4 bases, there was a span of 18 bases. Looked up from germline, CDR1 is MGHRA and CDR2 is YSYEKL. CDR3 length: 16 amino acids. The CDR3 DNA follows: TGCGCCAGCAGCCAGTCCCGGGCTTCGAGGGTCTATGGCTACACCTTC. Amino acids: CASSQSRASRVYGYTF.

About this clone itself: The same CDR3 also results from other DNA sequences found in this sample. This chain connects TRBV27 to TRBJ2-3, with unresolved D. V was pared by 0 bases and J by 0 bases, with 1 base between. The CDR3 has 13 residues. CDR1 and CDR2 from the germline V gene are MNHEY and SMNVEV (reference sequence). CDR3 loop: CASSLSSTDTQYF. The CDR3 DNA sequence: TGTGCCAGCAGTTTATCGAGCACAGATACGCAGTATTTT.

J is TRBJ2-3 and V is TRBV4-3, with 9 nucleotides matching TRBD1. There are 15 residues in the CDR3. Trimming took 2 bases from V and 5 from J; bases not matched to a gene: 5. CDR1 and CDR2 (germline): LGHNA, YSLEER. The CDR3: CASSQTGTGRDTQYF. In DNA form, the CDR3 reads TGCGCCAGCAGCCAAACCGGGACAGGGAGAGATACGCAGTATTTT.

This rearrangement joins TRBV19 to TRBJ1-1; possibly TRBD1 for D (5 bases). The V gene's germline CDR1 is LNHDA and CDR2 SQIVND (reference sequence). Trimming removed 5 bases at V and 0 bases at J, with 19 bases between. The CDR3 is made up of 17 amino acids. This chain's CDR3 is CASSFNPRGGMNTEAFF. CDR3 in DNA: TGTGCCAGTAGTTTTAATCCGCGGGGGGGGATGAACACTGAAGCTTTCTTT.

This chain uses TRBV19 with TRBJ1-2; unclear D gene. The CDR3 runs 14 residues. Germline assignment: CDR1 LNHDA and CDR2 SQIVND (reference sequence). Deletions cut 6 bases from V and 3 bases from J, with 14 bases between. The CDR3 loop is CASSHNQDYYGYTF. The CDR3 bases are TGTGCCAGTAGCCACAACCAGGACTACTATGGCTACACCTTC.

The chain joins TRBV5-1 to TRBJ2-3; 10 nucleotides match TRBD1. The CDR3 totals 15 residues. V was pared by 1 base and J by 6 bases, with 5 bases of the junction left unmatched. The germline gives CDR1 SGHRS, CDR2 YFSETQ. The CDR3, as DNA: TGCGCCAGCAGCTTGCCCGGACAGGGGGTGGATACGCAGTATTTT. Protein: CASSLPGQGVDTQYF.

The chain carries TRBV9 and TRBJ2-1; the match to TRBD1 covers 9 bases. This CDR3 spans 18 amino acids. Germline CDR1 SGDLS, CDR2 YYNGEE. V trimming: 4 bases; J trimming: 3 bases; junction bases outside the gene matches: 14. The CDR3 region is CASSPRTGVSYLYNEQFF. The CDR3 nucleotides read TGTGCCAGCAGCCCCCGGACAGGGGTTAGCTATCTCTACAATGAGCAGTTCTTC.

The chain couples TRBV7-8 to TRBJ1-5, with D perhaps matching TRBD1 (6 bases). The CDR3 sequence is 15 residues long. Looked up from germline, CDR1 is SGHVS and CDR2 is FQNEAQ. The germline V and J ends were trimmed by 5 bases and 7 bases, with 18 bases remaining between them. The CDR3 nucleotides read TGTGCCAGCAGCCAAGGGGGGCAGGGTGGGCAGCCCCAGCATTTT. Encoded protein: CASSQGGQGGQPQHF.

In nucleotides, the CDR3 is TGTGCCAGCAGCGTTGAACTAGTACGGAATGAGCAGTTCTTC. Translating it yields CASSVELVRNEQFF. The chain employs TRBV9 and TRBJ2-1; possibly TRBD2 for D (5 bases). CDR3 length equals 14 residues. V gave up 2 bases and J gave up 7 bases, with 13 bases separating them. CDR1 SGDLS and CDR2 YYNGEE come from the germline V gene.

In nucleotides, the CDR3 is TGTGCCATCAGGGAGGGAAACACCATATATTTT. Encoded protein: CAIREGNTIYF. V gene TRBV10-3 combines with J gene TRBJ1-3, with D hard to call. Germline loops: CDR1 ENHRY, CDR2 SYGVKD. Trimming removed 6 bases from V and 4 bases from J, with 4 bases in between. The CDR3 is made up of 11 amino acids.

V gene TRBV28 combines with J gene TRBJ1-4, with a weak D call TRBD1 (6 bases). Germline V lookup: CDR1 MDHEN, CDR2 SYDVKM. V was shortened by 7 bases and J by 8 bases, with 26 bases between the two germline ends. The CDR3 is 17 amino acids. CDR3 sequence (DNA): TGTGCCAGCAAGGAGGGGGGACAAGGCTGGAGAGGGGAAAAACTGTTTTTT. It yields the protein CASKEGGQGWRGEKLFF.

The chain is built from TRBV7-8 and TRBJ1-1; D is unresolved. This CDR3 has 14 amino acids. Trimming removed 1 base at V and 6 bases at J, with 12 bases between. Germline V gene lookup returns CDR1 SGHVS and CDR2 FQNEAQ. The CDR3, as DNA: TGTGCCAGCAGCTTAGATTCCCACTTGCCTGAAGCTTTCTTT. Translated: CASSLDSHLPEAFF.